The 5 T cell receptor beta chains reported below all come from one sample, sequenced in a study of regulatory T cells in long-lasting Graves disease. Researchers made TCR beta libraries by using iRepertoire HTBI primers and running Arm-PCR on CDR3 regions. TCRdb re-derived calls from the multiplex PCR reads in MiXCR, one entry per CDR3 protein. This repertoire shows roughly 410,000 distinct CDR3 sequences, around 16% found once; its top ten account for about 7.8%. This sample's time point: newly diagnosed GD, antithyroid drugs for less than 3 months. PBMCs provided the RNA from which the TCR library was made. This sample also appeared in a second study, on T cells in Graves' hyperthyroidism and ophthalmopathy.

The sequences come from peripheral blood mononuclear cells (PBMCs), collected at new diagnosis, from a patient treated with antithyroid drugs. These receptors were taken from a middle-aged woman with Graves disease.

This clonotype was seen at least ten times. The chain couples TRBV6-2 or TRBV6-3 to TRBJ2-1; 8 nucleotides agree with TRBD2. CDR3 length equals 16 residues. V dropped 4 bases and J dropped 5; count of bases not matched to a gene: 10. CDR1 is MNHEY and CDR2 is SVGEGT in the germline V gene. The CDR3 sequence: CASSWILAEGNNEQFF. CDR3 nucleotides: TGTGCCAGCAGTTGGATACTAGCGGAGGGGAACAATGAGCAGTTCTTC.

The chain joins TRBV2 to TRBJ2-7; TRBD1 matches 11 bases. V dropped 8 bases and J dropped 10; count of bases not matched to a gene: 13. CDR3 size: 14 residues. Germline CDR1 is SNHLY and CDR2 is FYNNEI. The CDR3, as DNA: TGTGCCAGCCGCCCGGGGACAGGGGGAACGATCCAGTACTTC. It encodes CASRPGTGGTIQYF.

V usage is TRBV14 and J usage is TRBJ2-4; D might be TRBD1 or TRBD2, each matching 5 bases. The CDR3 is 16 residues long. Germline V gives CDR1 SGHDN, CDR2 FVKESK. V lost 4 bases and J lost 7, with 20 bases in between. The CDR3 protein is CASSPSARIGENIQYF. The CDR3 DNA follows: TGTGCCAGCAGCCCAAGCGCCAGGATAGGGGAGAACATTCAGTACTTC.

This clonotype was detected ten times or more. The V call is TRBV12-3 or TRBV12-4, the J call TRBJ2-5; TRBD1 matches 7 bases. The CDR3 contains 14 residues. V dropped 6 bases and J dropped 2; count of bases not matched to a gene: 6. The DNA for the CDR3 is TGTGCCAGCAGCCGGGGACAGTTACAAGAGACCCAGTACTTC. Translating it yields CASSRGQLQETQYF.

Many counts were recorded for this clonotype. The chain links TRBV4-1 to TRBJ2-7; 7 bases align to TRBD2. Germline-derived CDR1 and CDR2 are MGHRA and YSYEKL. CDR3 length: 14 residues. Unmatched junction bases numbered 9, after V lost 5 bases and J lost 5 bases. The CDR3, as DNA: TGCGCCAGCAGCAACCCCGCGGGGGAAAACGAGCAGTACTTC. Protein product: CASSNPAGENEQYF.